The TCR beta chain described here comes from a study of high-grade serous ovarian cancer treatment subgroups. Whole-study context: Mean per sample: around 14,000 reads, around 7,100 unique TCR beta rearrangements. Study-level findings and limits: Same-patient tumor repertoires overlapped at about 0.095 to 0.8; different patients barely overlapped. Without spatial data, bulk sequencing limits insight into HGSC tumor diversity. Only CDR3 was analyzed; CDR1 and CDR2 were not.

Looked up from germline, CDR1 is MRHNA and CDR2 is SNTAGT. The V end was cut by 2 bases, the J end by 3 bases, with 12 bases between. CDR3 size: 15 residues. Tumor samples were taken before definitive surgery or chemotherapy. The method was immunoSEQ multiplex PCR; TCRdb's version includes in-frame clones alone and lacks a portion of them. This table holds around 9,600 clones, 70% to 90% found once. As for this clone: The antigen remains unidentified.

The clonotype was recovered from a human donor with high-grade serous ovarian cancer. Sequences were obtained from tumor tissue. The chain employs TRBV6-4 and TRBJ2-3, with D perhaps assigned TRBD1 or TRBD2 (5 bases each). CDR3 amino acids: CASSDGGVLTDTQYF. The CDR3 coding sequence is TGTGCCAGCAGTGACGGGGGAGTATTAACAGATACGCAGTATTTT.